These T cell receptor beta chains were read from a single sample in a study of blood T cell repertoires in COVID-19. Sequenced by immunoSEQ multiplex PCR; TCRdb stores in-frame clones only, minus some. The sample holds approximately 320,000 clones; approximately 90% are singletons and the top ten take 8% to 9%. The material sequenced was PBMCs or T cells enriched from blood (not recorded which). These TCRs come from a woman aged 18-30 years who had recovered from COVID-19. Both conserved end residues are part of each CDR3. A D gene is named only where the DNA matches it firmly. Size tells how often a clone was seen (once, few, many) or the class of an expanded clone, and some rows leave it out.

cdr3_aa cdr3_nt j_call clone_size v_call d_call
CARRDSHPFNNSPLHF TGTGCCAGGCGGGACTCCCATCCTTTTAATAATTCACCCCTCCACTTT TRBJ1-6 - TRBV19 -
CASSYLDRAEKLFF TGTGCCAGCAGTTACCTCGACAGGGCTGAAAAACTGTTTTTT TRBJ1-4 - TRBV6-2/TRBV6-3 TRBD1
CSASWQGANYGYTF TGCAGTGCTAGTTGGCAGGGGGCTAACTATGGCTACACCTTC TRBJ1-2 - TRBV20-1 TRBD1
CASSHQRSGANVLTF TGTGCCAGCAGCCACCAGAGGTCTGGGGCCAACGTCCTGACTTTC TRBJ2-6 - TRBV6-2/TRBV6-3 -
CATSRDRQSGNTEAFF TGTGCCACCAGCAGAGATCGACAAAGCGGGAACACTGAAGCTTTCTTT TRBJ1-1 - TRBV15 -
CASSYGTSGQETQYF TGTGCCAGCAGCTACGGGACTAGCGGGCAAGAGACCCAGTACTTC TRBJ2-5 - TRBV7-9 TRBD2
CASSLGQGSEAFF TGTGCCAGCAGCTTAGGACAGGGGTCTGAAGCTTTCTTT TRBJ1-1 - TRBV7-9 TRBD1
CASSTPGQGLVGELFF TGCGCCAGCAGTACTCCGGGACAGGGGTTGGTCGGGGAGCTGTTTTTT TRBJ2-2 - TRBV5-1 TRBD1
CASSPHAGNYEQYF TGTGCCAGCTCACCACACGCAGGAAACTACGAGCAGTACTTC TRBJ2-7 few TRBV18 -
CASSPSGQEQYF TGTGCCAGCAGCCCTTCGGGACAGGAGCAGTACTTC TRBJ2-7 many TRBV12-3/TRBV12-4 TRBD1
CASSHKLTNTGELFF TGTGCCAGCAGCCATAAACTTACGAACACCGGGGAGCTGTTTTTT TRBJ2-2 few TRBV4-2 -
CASSPKLAGTPYRTKNIQYF TGTGCCAGCAGTCCGAAGCTAGCGGGAACGCCCTATAGGACCAAAAACATTCAGTACTTC TRBJ2-4 - TRBV27 TRBD2
CASGGLLYQPQHF TGTGCCAGTGGGGGCTTGCTCTATCAGCCCCAGCATTTT TRBJ1-5 - TRBV28 -
CASSYGWPAGELFF TGTGCCAGCAGTTATGGCTGGCCTGCCGGGGAGCTGTTTTTT TRBJ2-2 few TRBV6-5 -
CASSFSLRGGFYEQYF TGTGCCAGCAGTTTTTCTTTGCGGGGCGGATTCTACGAGCAGTACTTC TRBJ2-7 - TRBV27 -
CATSRGPPGGTSGSREQFF TGTGCCACCAGCAGAGGACCGCCGGGAGGGACTAGCGGGAGTAGAGAGCAGTTCTTC TRBJ2-1 - TRBV15 TRBD2
CASSLTPSNTGELFF TGTGCCAGCAGCTTAACCCCCTCGAACACCGGGGAGCTGTTTTTT TRBJ2-2 - TRBV7-3 -
CATGGVGGANVLTF TGCGCCACCGGAGGGGTAGGAGGGGCCAACGTCCTGACTTTC TRBJ2-6 - TRBV5-1 -
CASSKEPRTAYEQYF TGTGCCAGCAGCAAAGAACCTCGGACTGCCTACGAGCAGTACTTC TRBJ2-7 - TRBV21-1 -
CATSEPDRGDQETQYF TGTGCCACCAGTGAACCCGACAGGGGGGACCAAGAGACCCAGTACTTC TRBJ2-5 - TRBV24-1 TRBD1
CASSDRLAGTGELFF TGTGCCAGCAGCGACCGACTAGCTGGTACCGGGGAGCTGTTTTTT TRBJ2-2 once TRBV7-9 TRBD2
CASSWAGHGETQYF TGTGCCAGCAGCTGGGCGGGCCACGGGGAGACCCAGTACTTC TRBJ2-5 - TRBV5-6 -
CASSKAPSGLDYEQYF TGTGCCAGCAGCAAAGCTCCGTCAGGCCTTGATTACGAGCAGTACTTC TRBJ2-7 few TRBV11-2 -
CASSYTGLGYEQYF TGCGCCAGCAGCTATACGGGACTAGGGTACGAGCAGTACTTC TRBJ2-7 - TRBV5-1 TRBD2
CASRSTGTNQPQHF TGTGCCAGCAGATCCACAGGGACAAATCAGCCCCAGCATTTT TRBJ1-5 - TRBV27 -
CASSPGTGNEKLFF TGTGCCAGCAGCCCCGGGACAGGGAATGAAAAACTGTTTTTT TRBJ1-4 once TRBV13 TRBD1
CASSVGRVNTEAFF TGTGCCAGCTCAGTAGGCAGGGTGAACACTGAAGCTTTCTTT TRBJ1-1 - TRBV18 -
CASSLAGTGVYGYTF TGTGCCAGCAGCTTAGCAGGGACAGGCGTCTATGGCTACACCTTC TRBJ1-2 - TRBV7-8 TRBD1
CAGGQGQILHF TGTGCCGGGGGCCAAGGACAGATACTCCACTTT TRBJ1-6 - TRBV6-5 -
CASSQDAAGQGYGYTF TGCGCCAGCAGCCAAGATGCGGCAGGGCAGGGGTATGGCTACACCTTC TRBJ1-2 - TRBV4-3 -
CASSQERTSGDTQYF TGCGCCAGCAGCCAAGAAAGGACTAGCGGAGATACGCAGTATTTT TRBJ2-3 - TRBV4-3 TRBD2
CASNHPEETQYF TGTGCCAGCAACCACCCCGAGGAGACCCAGTACTTC TRBJ2-5 - TRBV2 -
CASSSPDYYFNQPQHF TGTGCCAGCAGCTCTCCTGACTATTATTTCAATCAGCCCCAGCATTTT TRBJ1-5 - TRBV5-8 -
CASSRKTGTAPLEQYF TGTGCCAGCAGTCGCAAAACCGGGACAGCCCCGTTGGAGCAGTACTTC TRBJ2-7 - TRBV6-2/TRBV6-3 TRBD1
CASSQGSSGPQISSTDTQYF TGTGCCAGCAGCCAAGGCTCTAGCGGACCACAAATCTCTAGCACAGATACGCAGTATTTT TRBJ2-3 - TRBV3-1/TRBV3-2 TRBD2
CASSFSQGKETQYF TGCGCCAGCAGCTTCTCCCAGGGGAAAGAGACCCAGTACTTC TRBJ2-5 - TRBV5-1 -
CASSTPGDEQYF TGTGCCAGCAGTACCCCAGGGGACGAGCAGTACTTC TRBJ2-7 - TRBV6-5 -
CASSSQGFNTEAFF TGTGCCAGCAGTTCACAGGGTTTTAACACTGAAGCTTTCTTT TRBJ1-1 - TRBV6-5 -
CASSTGGTEAFF TGTGCCAGCAGTACGGGTGGCACTGAAGCTTTCTTT TRBJ1-1 - TRBV28 -
CASGFQADYTGELFF TGTGCCAGTGGGTTTCAGGCAGATTACACCGGGGAGCTGTTTTTT TRBJ2-2 few TRBV19 -
CASSLTTGGSHTDTQYF TGTGCCAGCAGCTTGACAACAGGGGGATCACACACAGATACGCAGTATTTT TRBJ2-3 - TRBV5-4 TRBD1
CASSEVAGQGYYEQYF TGTGCCAGCAGTGAAGTTGCGGGACAGGGTTACTACGAGCAGTACTTC TRBJ2-7 - TRBV6-1 TRBD1
CASSSPGREGADTQYF TGTGCCAGCAGCTCCCCCGGGCGGGAGGGCGCAGATACGCAGTATTTT TRBJ2-3 - TRBV5-4 TRBD2
CASSQEGTGLYQETQYF TGCGCCAGCAGCCAAGAAGGGACAGGGCTCTACCAAGAGACCCAGTACTTC TRBJ2-5 once TRBV4-1 TRBD1
CASSQVGEGKNTEAFF TGTGCCAGCAGCCAAGTGGGGGAGGGGAAAAACACTGAAGCTTTCTTT TRBJ1-1 - TRBV4-2 -
CASSLDPRSYEQYF TGTGCCAGCAGCTTAGACCCCAGGTCCTACGAGCAGTACTTC TRBJ2-7 - TRBV11-2 -
CASSLAAANTEAFF TGTGCCAGCAGCTTAGCGGCGGCAAACACTGAAGCTTTCTTT TRBJ1-1 - TRBV7-9 -
CATSDSQRSPEQYF TGTGCCACCAGTGACTCCCAACGGAGCCCCGAGCAGTACTTC TRBJ2-7 - TRBV24-1 -